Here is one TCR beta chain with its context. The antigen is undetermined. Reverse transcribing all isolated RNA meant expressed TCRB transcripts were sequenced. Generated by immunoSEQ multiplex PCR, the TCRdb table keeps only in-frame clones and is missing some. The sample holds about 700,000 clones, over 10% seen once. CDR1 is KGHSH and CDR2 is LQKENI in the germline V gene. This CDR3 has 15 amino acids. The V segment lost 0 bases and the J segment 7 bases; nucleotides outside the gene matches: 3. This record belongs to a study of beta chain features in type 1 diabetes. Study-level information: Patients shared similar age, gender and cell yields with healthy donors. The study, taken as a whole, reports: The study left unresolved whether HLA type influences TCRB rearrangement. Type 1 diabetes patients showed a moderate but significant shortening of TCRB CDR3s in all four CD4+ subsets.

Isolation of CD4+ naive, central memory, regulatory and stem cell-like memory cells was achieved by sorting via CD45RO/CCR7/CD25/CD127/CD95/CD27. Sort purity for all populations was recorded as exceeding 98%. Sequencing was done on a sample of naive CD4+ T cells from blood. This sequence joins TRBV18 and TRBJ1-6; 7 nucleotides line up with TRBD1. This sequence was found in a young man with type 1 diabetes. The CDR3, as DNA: TGTGCCAGCTCACCACCCTCCAGGGGGAATTCACCCCTCCACTTT. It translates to CASSPPSRGNSPLHF.